This note documents a single T cell receptor beta chain sequence. As originally analysed: From reference gene primer amplification, estimates of nucleated cell counts were derived. Clones were read by immunoSEQ multiplex PCR, and TCRdb kept only the in-frame ones, dropping some. V, J and clone size derive from that table, while D and trimming were established from the DNA sequence. In the table there are about 300,000 clones, 89% of which are singletons. The sample comes from a study of blood T cell repertoires in COVID-19. About the research overall: Italy, Spain and the United States were the sources of the convalescent and acute COVID-19 samples.

The CDR3 is 15 amino acids. Per the germline V gene, CDR1 is MNHNY and CDR2 is SVGAGI (reference sequence). Trimming removed 6 bases from V and 4 bases from J; junction bases left unmatched: 9. The chain uses TRBV6-6 and TRBJ1-2, with 9 bases that match TRBD1. The TCR comes from a man in his late teens or twenties who had recovered from COVID-19. The material sequenced was peripheral blood. The CDR3 loop is CASRDLGTGIYGYTF. The CDR3 DNA is TGTGCCAGCAGAGATCTCGGGACAGGGATCTATGGCTACACCTTC.